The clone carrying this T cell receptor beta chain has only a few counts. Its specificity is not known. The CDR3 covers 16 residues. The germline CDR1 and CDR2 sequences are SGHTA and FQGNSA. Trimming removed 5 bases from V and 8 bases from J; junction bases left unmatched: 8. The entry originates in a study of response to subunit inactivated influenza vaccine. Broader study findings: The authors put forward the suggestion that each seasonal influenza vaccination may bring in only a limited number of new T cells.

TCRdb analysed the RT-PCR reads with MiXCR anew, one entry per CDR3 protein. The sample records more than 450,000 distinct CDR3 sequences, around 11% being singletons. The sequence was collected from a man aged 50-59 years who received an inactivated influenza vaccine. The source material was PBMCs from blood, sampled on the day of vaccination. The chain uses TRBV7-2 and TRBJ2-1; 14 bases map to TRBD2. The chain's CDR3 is CASSPRLAGGVDEQFF. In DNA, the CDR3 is TGTGCCAGCAGCCCCCGACTAGCGGGAGGGGTAGATGAGCAGTTCTTC.